The next 30 T cell receptor beta chains were all read from a single sample in a study of identifying expanded T cells in peripheral blood. TCRdb keeps only in-frame clones here, not all; method: immunoSEQ multiplex PCR. The table includes some 81,000 clones, 84% detected once. Specimen: blood. These receptors all come from a person aged 18-70 years in good health.

This clone showed up just a few times. This chain uses TRBV30 with TRBJ1-3; TRBD1 might be the D (5 bases). With 0 bases removed from V and 2 bases from J, the gap between germline ends came to 11 bases. CDR1 GTSNPN and CDR2 SVGIG come from the germline V gene (reference sequence). This CDR3 contains 15 residues. CDR3 loop: CAWSVRGSPGNTIYF. DNA of the CDR3: TGTGCCTGGAGTGTAAGGGGATCCCCTGGAAACACCATATATTTT.

The table lists this clone with a few counts. The V gene is TRBV5-8, the J gene TRBJ2-1; D possibly corresponds to TRBD2 (5 bases). Trimming shortened V by 4 bases and J by 15 bases, and 20 bases separated the two germline ends. Germline V lookup: CDR1 SGHTS, CDR2 YDEGEE. The CDR3 has 13 amino acids. The CDR3 DNA reads TGTGCCAGCAGCCCCGGCTCGGGGTGGAGACCGTTCTTC. Translating gives CASSPGSGWRPFF.

This clone was seen only once. The genes are TRBV2 and TRBJ1-2; tentative D call: TRBD1 (5 bases). V was clipped by 2 bases and J by 4 bases, with 14 bases between them. CDR1 and CDR2 (germline): SNHLY, FYNNEI. CDR3 length equals 15 residues. CDR3 amino acids: CASSELKGFSYGYTF. CDR3 coding DNA: TGTGCCAGCAGTGAATTGAAGGGGTTCAGCTATGGCTACACCTTC.

This chain joins TRBV6-1 and TRBJ2-1; D gene unclear. Trimming removed 6 bases from V and 7 bases from J, with 10 bases in between. The CDR3 consists of 12 residues. The germline V gene has CDR1 MNHNS and CDR2 SASEGT. CDR3 nucleotides: TGTGCCAGCAGGGCTCTATCGAATGAGCAGTTCTTC. This sequence encodes CASRALSNEQFF.

The DNA of the CDR3 is TGTGCCAGTAGTAGGGGTTGGGGGGCCCGGGAGACCCAGTACTTC. Translating it yields CASSRGWGARETQYF. This chain joins TRBV19 and TRBJ2-5, with D perhaps given as TRBD1 or TRBD2 (6 bases each). CDR1 is LNHDA and CDR2 is SQIVND in the germline V gene (reference sequence). The CDR3 has 15 amino acids. V lost 4 bases and J lost 5, with 17 bases in between.

The V and J genes are TRBV18 and TRBJ2-2; TRBD2 is a possible D gene (6 bases). V was cut by 3 bases and J by 1 base, with 9 bases left in between. The CDR3 consists of 15 residues. Looked up from germline, CDR1 is KGHSH and CDR2 is LQKENI. CDR3 DNA sequence: TGTGCCAGCTCACCGGGAGGCTTGAACACCGGGGAGCTGTTTTTT. Amino acid sequence: CASSPGGLNTGELFF.

This clone appeared once. This rearrangement joins TRBV28 to TRBJ1-5; D is ambiguous. V shed 2 bases and J shed 0 bases, with 23 bases lying between them. The CDR3 runs to 20 residues. Per the germline V gene, CDR1 is MDHEN and CDR2 is SYDVKM. CDR3 sequence (DNA): TGTGCCAGCAGTTTAAATGGCGTAGGTGCAATGGGGTATAGCAATCAGCCCCAGCATTTT. It specifies CASSLNGVGAMGYSNQPQHF. Variable domain in full (rest from reference TRBV28 and TRBJ1-5): DVKVTQSSRYLVKRTGEKVFLECVQDMDHENMFWYRQDPGLGLRLIYFSYDVKMKEKGDIPEGYSVSREKKERFSLILESASTNQTSMYLCASSLNGVGAMGYSNQPQHFGDGTRLSIL.

This rearrangement joins TRBV4-2 to TRBJ1-5; D is uncertain. CDR1 and CDR2 from the germline V gene are LGHNA and YNFKEQ. V lost 2 bases to trimming and J lost 5 bases, with 4 bases between them. The CDR3 is 12 residues long. The CDR3 sequence is CASSQQDQPQHF. The CDR3 DNA reads TGTGCCAGCAGCCAACAGGATCAGCCCCAGCATTTT.

This clone was found once. An end of the junction does not agree with germline; a read error may underlie this. CDR3 protein: CASSLSAGALTDTQYF. The CDR3 DNA is TGTGCTAGCAGCTTGAGCGCGGGAGCCCTCACAGATACGCAGTATTTT. This chain connects TRBV7-7 to TRBJ2-3; TRBD2 matches 7 bases. There are 16 residues in the CDR3. From germline, CDR1 is SSHAT and CDR2 FNYEAQ (reference sequence).

The chain recombines TRBV6-5 with TRBJ2-7, with D possibly TRBD1 on 6 matching bases. V was cut by 0 bases and J by 3 bases, with 9 bases left in between. The germline gives CDR1 MNHEY, CDR2 SVGAGI. This CDR3 is built from 14 residues. The CDR3 region has the DNA TGTGCCAGCAGTTACTCGGGACACAACTACGAGCAGTACTTC. It encodes CASSYSGHNYEQYF.

This rearrangement joins TRBV7-2 to TRBJ2-7; TRBD2 matches 7 bases. Germline CDR1 is SGHTA and CDR2 is FQGNSA. V was pared by 1 base and J by 2 bases, with 2 bases of the junction left unmatched. CDR3 size: 14 residues. The CDR3 is CASSLEAGPYEQYF. Here the CDR3 DNA reads TGTGCCAGCAGCTTAGAAGCGGGGCCCTACGAGCAGTACTTC.

The rearrangement joins TRBV9 to TRBJ2-1; TRBD2 agrees at 12 bases. Germline V lookup: CDR1 SGDLS, CDR2 YYNGEE. The CDR3 loop spans 18 amino acids. The trim removed 0 bases at V and 8 bases at J, leaving 12 bases unmatched. The CDR3 DNA is TGTGCCAGCAGCGTAGATGTGTTTGGGCTAGCGGGAGGGGATGAGCAGTTCTTC. Translated: CASSVDVFGLAGGDEQFF.

This chain joins TRBV5-1 and TRBJ1-4; 9 nucleotides agree with TRBD1. The CDR3 runs to 15 residues. Germline V gives CDR1 SGHRS, CDR2 YFSETQ. Trimming removed 3 bases from V and 5 bases from J; junction bases left unmatched: 5. CDR3 coding DNA: TGCGCCAGCAGCTACTCCGGGACAGGGAATGAAAAACTGTTTTTT. Translation: CASSYSGTGNEKLFF. The whole variable domain, filled in from reference TRBV5-1 and TRBJ1-4, reads KAGVTQTPRYLIKTRGQQVTLSCSPISGHRSVSWYQQTPGQGLQFLFEYFSETQRNKGNFPGRFSGRQFSNSRSEMNVSTLELGDSALYLCASSYSGTGNEKLFFGSGTQLSVL.

The chain combines TRBV9 with TRBJ2-3; TRBD2 aligns across 10 bases. Germline loops: CDR1 SGDLS, CDR2 YYNGEE. The CDR3 runs 17 residues. The trim removed 3 bases at V and 2 bases at J, leaving 9 bases unmatched. The CDR3 sequence is CASSDGASGGPTDTQYF. CDR3 nucleotides: TGTGCCAGCAGCGATGGGGCTAGCGGGGGCCCCACAGATACGCAGTATTTT.

V gene TRBV5-6 combines with J gene TRBJ1-5; D uncertain. This CDR3 contains 12 residues. Looked up from germline, CDR1 is SGHDT and CDR2 is YYEEEE. The V gene lost 0 bases and the J gene lost 2 bases, with 0 bases spanning the gap. CDR3 in DNA: TGTGCCAGCAGCTTGGGCAATCAGCCCCAGCATTTT. Translation gives CASSLGNQPQHF.

This clone was seen just once. The chain employs TRBV5-4 and TRBJ2-1, with 13 bases fitting TRBD2. J was trimmed by 5 bases and V by 4 bases; bases with no gene match: 6. From germline, CDR1 is SGHNT and CDR2 YYREEE (reference sequence). The length of the CDR3 is 16 residues. The CDR3 sequence is CASSPGLAGVNNEQFF. The CDR3 DNA reads TGTGCCAGCAGCCCCGGACTAGCGGGAGTCAACAATGAGCAGTTCTTC. The full variable domain, rest sourced from reference TRBV5-4 and TRBJ2-1, is ETGVTQSPTHLIKTRGQQVTLRCSSQSGHNTVSWYQQALGQGPQFIFQYYREEENGRGNFPPRFSGLQFPNYSSELNVNALELDDSALYLCASSPGLAGVNNEQFFGPGTRLTVL.

The chain uses TRBV18 and TRBJ2-3, with TRBD2 matching over 14 bases. Germline values: CDR1 KGHSH, CDR2 LQKENI. The CDR3 spans 13 residues. V lost 0 bases, J lost 13 bases, and 0 bases stayed unmatched. This CDR3 is CASSPPGLAGEYF. Here the CDR3 DNA reads TGTGCCAGCTCACCACCGGGACTAGCGGGAGAGTATTTT.

This chain uses TRBV4-3 with TRBJ2-3; D remains ambiguous. The CDR3 length is 14 residues. With 0 bases removed from V and 5 bases from J, the gap between germline ends came to 9 bases. CDR1 LGHNA and CDR2 YSLEER come from the germline V gene. DNA of the CDR3: TGCGCCAGCAGCCAAGACCAGGAAGGAGATACGCAGTATTTT. Encoded protein: CASSQDQEGDTQYF.

J is TRBJ2-6 and V is TRBV7-3; 7 nucleotides line up with TRBD1. This CDR3 is built from 15 residues. CDR1 is SGHTA, CDR2 FQGTGA, per germline. Germline trimming cut 6 bases from V and 2 bases from J; bases unmatched to any gene: 4. CDR3 protein: CASSLDRAGANVLTF. The CDR3 coding sequence is TGTGCCAGCAGTCTCGACAGGGCTGGGGCCAACGTCCTGACTTTC.

This clone occurred once. This rearrangement joins TRBV7-9 to TRBJ2-1; possibly TRBD1 for D (6 bases). The CDR3 length is 11 residues. Looked up from germline, CDR1 is SEHNR and CDR2 is FQNEAQ (reference sequence). V was clipped by 3 bases and J by 15 bases, with 12 bases between them. The DNA of the CDR3 is TGTGCCAGCAGCTTCGGACAGAAGAGGTTCTTC. It encodes CASSFGQKRFF.

This clone was detected only a few times. This sequence joins TRBV4-1 and TRBJ2-7, with D perhaps being TRBD1 or TRBD2 (5 bases each). Germline-derived CDR1 and CDR2 are MGHRA and YSYEKL. Trimming took 1 base from V and 2 from J, leaving 12 bases between them. The CDR3 runs to 15 residues. The CDR3 nucleotides read TGCGCCAGCAGCCAAGGGGAGCAGGGACCCTACGAGCAGTACTTC. The encoded protein is CASSQGEQGPYEQYF.

The chain couples TRBV15 to TRBJ1-1, with D hard to call. Germline CDR1 is LNHNV and CDR2 is YYDKDF (reference sequence). The V end lost 3 bases, the J end lost 2 bases, and 13 bases lay between the germline ends. This CDR3 has 15 amino acids. CDR3 DNA sequence: TGTGCCACCAGCAGGGAGGGTGGCTCTAACACTGAAGCTTTCTTT. It specifies CATSREGGSNTEAFF.

The chain is built from TRBV5-1 and TRBJ2-2; 7 positions match TRBD1. CDR1 and CDR2 from the germline V gene are SGHRS and YFSETQ. This CDR3 comprises 15 residues. The J segment lost 5 bases and the V segment lost 4 bases, leaving 8 bases of the junction unmatched. The CDR3 loop is CASSLRDSSTGELFF. CDR3 bases: TGCGCCAGCAGCCTTCGGGACAGTTCGACCGGGGAGCTGTTTTTT.

The rearrangement uses TRBV5-6 and TRBJ1-4, with 11 bases aligning to TRBD1. J was trimmed by 11 bases and V by 4 bases; bases with no gene match: 7. There are 14 residues in the CDR3. Germline V lookup: CDR1 SGHDT, CDR2 YYEEEE. The CDR3 DNA reads TGTGCCAGCAGCCCCGGACAGGGGGCTAATAAACTGTTTTTT. The encoded protein is CASSPGQGANKLFF.

V is TRBV27 and J is TRBJ1-4, with D perhaps TRBD1 (5 bases). CDR3 length: 13 residues. Trimming stripped 5 bases from V and 11 bases from J, with 15 bases between. Per the germline V gene, CDR1 is MNHEY and CDR2 is SMNVEV (reference sequence). The CDR3 DNA reads TGTGCCAGCAGTCAAATCAACAGGTTCAAACTGTTTTTT. Translating it yields CASSQINRFKLFF.

The chain combines TRBV7-2 with TRBJ2-7; 10 bases match TRBD1. Germline CDR1 is SGHTA and CDR2 is FQGNSA. This CDR3 is 13 amino acids long. J lost 9 bases, V lost 1 base, and 3 bases had no gene match. The CDR3 sequence is CASSLVGDRGQYF. In DNA form, the CDR3 reads TGTGCCAGCAGCTTAGTTGGGGACAGGGGGCAGTACTTC.

This chain uses TRBV28 with TRBJ2-7; tentative D call: TRBD2 (6 bases). Germline V gene lookup returns CDR1 MDHEN and CDR2 SYDVKM. The ends were cut back, 2 bases at V and 10 bases at J, with 12 bases in the middle. This CDR3 region has 12 residues. This chain's CDR3 is CASSLATSFQYF. As DNA, the CDR3 is TGTGCCAGCAGTTTAGCTACTAGCTTTCAGTACTTC.

This clone was picked up one time. For the CDR3, the DNA is TGTGCCAGCAGTGCCCTCGGCGGTGGGGCTGAGCCCCAGCATTTT. Translated, it gives CASSALGGGAEPQHF. This chain links TRBV6-1 with TRBJ1-5, with D perhaps TRBD1 (5 bases). V dropped 4 bases and J dropped 8 bases, with 18 bases sitting between them. This CDR3 contains 15 residues. Germline V gene sequence: CDR1 MNHNS, CDR2 SASEGT.

The chain combines TRBV7-2 with TRBJ1-4, with D hard to call. Trimming pared 2 bases from V and 5 bases from J, leaving 9 bases between. This CDR3 contains 14 residues. CDR1 SGHTA and CDR2 FQGNSA come from the germline V gene. In DNA form, the CDR3 reads TGTGCCAGCAGCTTAAGGTGGGAGAATGAAAAACTGTTTTTT. This translates into CASSLRWENEKLFF.

This rearrangement joins TRBV5-1 to TRBJ2-7; tentatively, D is TRBD1 or TRBD2 (5 bases each). CDR1 SGHRS and CDR2 YFSETQ come from the germline V gene. The germline V and J ends were trimmed by 2 bases and 0 bases, with 6 bases remaining between them. This CDR3 is 13 amino acids long. CDR3 in amino acids: CASSFGTSYEQYF. The CDR3 DNA sequence: TGCGCCAGCAGCTTCGGGACCTCCTACGAGCAGTACTTC.